This entry lists 16 T cell receptor beta chains sequenced from one sample in a study of OX40 agonist ivuxolimab in advanced cancers. The data were produced by immunoSEQ multiplex PCR, yet TCRdb's version contains in-frame clones alone and is incomplete. The profile covers 50,000 to 65,000 clones, with around 88% appearing a single time and around 0.6% taken by the ten largest. Material: CD4+ or CD8+ T cells sorted from blood, obtained in a trial of the OX40 agonist ivuxolimab. The receptors derive from an adult with an advanced solid tumor such as melanoma, head and neck, liver or kidney cancer.

This chain joins TRBV21-1 and TRBJ2-7. TRBV21-1 is given as a pseudogene. The length of the CDR3 is 17 residues. The CDR3 region is CASSKPADGTVSYEQYF. The CDR3 region has the DNA TGTGCCAGCAGCAAACCAGCAGACGGGACGGTCTCCTACGAGCAGTACTTC.

This chain connects TRBV29-1 to TRBJ2-3; possibly TRBD2 for D (5 bases). The V and J ends lost 7 bases and 6 bases respectively, with 8 bases between them. Germline V gives CDR1 SQVTM, CDR2 ANQGSEA. CDR3 length: 10 amino acids. The chain's CDR3 is CSARGDTQYF. The DNA for the CDR3 is TGCAGCGCAAGAGGGGATACGCAGTATTTT.

The count of this clone is one. DNA for the CDR3: TGCGCCAGCAGCTCGGCGGACGGCAACTATGGCTACACCTTC. Its translation: CASSSADGNYGYTF. V gene TRBV5-1 combines with J gene TRBJ1-2; D remains unclear. V lost 3 bases and J 2 bases, leaving 11 bases between the germline ends. Germline-derived CDR1 and CDR2 are SGHRS and YFSETQ. CDR3 length: 14 amino acids.

The rearrangement links TRBV5-4 to TRBJ2-3; a weak D match, TRBD1 (6 bases). This CDR3 is built from 15 residues. CDR1 and CDR2 (germline): SGHNT, YYREEE (reference sequence). V was trimmed by 3 bases and J by 1 base, leaving 12 bases between them. CDR3 protein: CASSSGAAGTDTQYF. In DNA, the CDR3 is TGTGCCAGCAGCTCAGGGGCGGCAGGCACAGATACGCAGTATTTT.

This chain uses TRBV2 with TRBJ2-7; 10 bases agree with TRBD1. The V segment lost 6 bases and the J segment 5 bases; nucleotides outside the gene matches: 4. The CDR3 spans 13 residues. Germline assignment: CDR1 SNHLY and CDR2 FYNNEI. CDR3 nucleotides: TGTGCCAGCAGCGGACAGGGGGAGGACGAGCAGTACTTC. Residues: CASSGQGEDEQYF.

This sequence joins TRBV28 and TRBJ2-2; 14 bases match TRBD2. This CDR3 comprises 18 residues. V gave up 3 bases and J gave up 4 bases; unmatched junction bases: 7. Germline-derived CDR1 and CDR2 are MDHEN and SYDVKM. CDR3 sequence: CASSLLTSGGAFTGELFF. CDR3 in DNA: TGTGCCAGCAGTTTGTTGACTAGCGGGGGGGCCTTCACCGGGGAGCTGTTTTTT.

This clone showed up just once. The chain has TRBV5-1 and TRBJ2-1, with D perhaps TRBD2 (7 bases). The V gene's germline CDR1 is SGHRS and CDR2 YFSETQ. V was shortened by 4 bases and J by 2 bases, with 16 bases between the two germline ends. There are 16 residues in the CDR3. The CDR3 DNA is TGCGCCAGCAGCCCATATGGCGGGGGCACCTACAATGAGCAGTTCTTC. This gives the protein CASSPYGGGTYNEQFF.

This clone was recorded only once. This chain uses TRBV18 with TRBJ2-3; D unresolved. Germline values: CDR1 KGHSH, CDR2 LQKENI. The CDR3 sequence is 13 residues long. The V gene lost 0 bases and the J gene lost 4 bases, with 5 bases spanning the gap. This CDR3 is CASSPPGSDTQYF. CDR3 DNA sequence: TGTGCCAGCTCACCACCGGGATCAGATACGCAGTATTTT.

This clone is labeled medium-sized. The V gene is TRBV6-5, the J gene TRBJ2-7; TRBD2 agrees at 11 bases. J lost 2 bases, V lost 6 bases, and 3 bases had no gene match. The germline gives CDR1 MNHEY, CDR2 SVGAGI. The CDR3 runs to 14 residues. CDR3: CASSGTSGAYEQYF. In nucleotides, the CDR3 is TGTGCCAGCAGCGGGACTAGCGGAGCCTACGAGCAGTACTTC.

The genes are TRBV6-1 and TRBJ1-2, with 10 bases fitting TRBD1. Germline lookup yields CDR1 MNHNS and CDR2 SASEGT. The V and J ends lost 5 bases and 7 bases, in that order; junction bases with no gene match: 1. This CDR3 spans 12 amino acids. The CDR3, as DNA: TGTGCCAGCAGTAGGACAGGGGGTGGCTACACCTTC. Translation gives CASSRTGGGYTF.

Concerning this clone: A read error may produce the germline difference seen at one junction end. CDR3 nucleotides: TGTGCCAGCAGTTTAGGGGGACCAGGTTCCTCTGGAAACACCATATATTTT. Its protein is CASSLGGPGSSGNTIYF. The chain uses TRBV7-2 and TRBJ1-3; TRBD1 might be the D (6 bases). This CDR3 region has 17 residues. Germline V CDR1 and CDR2: SGHTA, FQGNSA. The full variable domain, rest sourced from reference TRBV7-2 and TRBJ1-3, is GAGVSQSPSNKVTEKGKDVELRCDPISGHTALYWYRQSLGQGLEFLIYFQGNSAPDKSGLPSDRFSAERTGGSVSTLTIQRTQQEDSAVYLCASSLGGPGSSGNTIYFGEGSWLTVV.

J is TRBJ2-7 and V is TRBV29-1, with TRBD1 matching over 10 bases. Germline V gene sequence: CDR1 SQVTM, CDR2 ANQGSEA. CDR3 length equals 16 residues. V shed 4 bases, J shed 1 base, and the junction held 10 bases outside the gene matches. The CDR3 bases are TGCAGCGTTGGGGGCGGGACAGGGGACGCGTCCTACGAGCAGTACTTC. This translates into CSVGGGTGDASYEQYF.

This clone showed up just a few times. This chain's CDR3 is CASSKRDTEAFF. CDR3 nucleotides: TGTGCCAGCAGTAAGAGAGACACTGAAGCTTTCTTT. The rearrangement joins TRBV6-5 to TRBJ1-1; no clear D gene. Trimming pared 5 bases from V and 3 bases from J, leaving 7 bases between. Looked up from germline, CDR1 is MNHEY and CDR2 is SVGAGI. The CDR3 contains 12 residues.

The J gene is TRBJ2-2, the V gene TRBV28; D gene unclear. CDR3 length: 14 amino acids. The V end lost 2 bases, the J end lost 7 bases, and 11 bases lay between the germline ends. Germline lookup yields CDR1 MDHEN and CDR2 SYDVKM. CDR3 loop: CASSLVAHGGELFF. DNA of the CDR3: TGTGCCAGCAGTTTAGTTGCCCACGGCGGGGAGCTGTTTTTT. Complete variable domain (other parts from reference TRBV28 and TRBJ2-2): DVKVTQSSRYLVKRTGEKVFLECVQDMDHENMFWYRQDPGLGLRLIYFSYDVKMKEKGDIPEGYSVSREKKERFSLILESASTNQTSMYLCASSLVAHGGELFFGEGSRLTVL.

CDR3 nucleotides: TGCGCCAGCAGCCCATCGCTGGATGGGAGGGAAAAACTGTTTTTT. Translation: CASSPSLDGREKLFF. The chain recombines TRBV4-1 with TRBJ1-4; no reliable D call. V shed 4 bases and J shed 8 bases, with 17 bases lying between them. From germline, CDR1 is MGHRA and CDR2 YSYEKL. The CDR3 extends over 15 amino acids.

The V call is TRBV6-5, the J call TRBJ2-7, with 8 bases matching TRBD2. The CDR3 is made up of 12 amino acids. Trimming took 9 bases from V and 5 from J; bases not matched to a gene: 6. Looked up from germline, CDR1 is MNHEY and CDR2 is SVGAGI. CDR3 region: CASQSGSHEQYF. The CDR3 bases are TGTGCCAGTCAGAGCGGGAGCCACGAGCAGTACTTC.